Described below is a single T cell receptor beta chain sequence and its context. Its cognate antigen is unknown. The data are from a study of blood T cells in healthy people across ages. The wider study: About one barcoded beta molecule per two T cells was the capture yield of template switching.

For the second PCR, which ran for about 6 to 11 cycles, a sample-barcoded 5' primer and a J-beta primer mix were used. Samples each returned at least 3 million CDR3-containing paired-end reads. TCRdb processed the 5' RACE reads anew with MiXCR; each CDR3 protein has one entry. This sample has over 700,000 distinct CDR3 sequences; 50% to 65% occur once, and the top ten carry around 41%. Germline V gene data show CDR1 as SGDLS and CDR2 as YYNGEE. CDR3 length: 16 amino acids. With 3 bases clipped from V and 4 bases from J, the junction kept 11 bases outside the gene matches. Notes on the study in general: Per-million-T-cell TCR beta diversity fell roughly linearly with age. Long-lived donors exceeded aged donors in naive CD4+ cells and diversity.

The chain has TRBV9 and TRBJ2-5; 8 bases line up with TRBD1. The sample comprised blood. This receptor was taken from a man aged 80 or over in good health. This CDR3 is CASSAGPGQGGETQYF. The CDR3, as DNA: TGTGCCAGCAGCGCAGGTCCCGGACAGGGCGGAGAGACCCAGTACTTC.